This T cell receptor (beta chain) was retrieved from a study of breast tumors, draining lymph nodes, adjacent tissues. Overall study findings and caveats: Most tumor T cells seemingly derive from lymph node, then expand in tumor. Luminal-like breast cancer showed significantly higher tumor–nontumor repertoire similarity than basal-like.

Samples came from axillary lymph nodes draining the breast cancer. From the multiplex PCR reads, TCRdb called clonotypes with MiXCR, one entry per CDR3 protein. The top ten hold approximately 1.4% of the sample, which has around 230,000 distinct CDR3 sequences, about a third seen once. This clonotype has a handful of counts. Its target is not known. At one boundary the junction diverges from the germline segment, which might be a read error. The CDR3 has 16 amino acids. Germline values: CDR1 SEHNR, CDR2 FQNEAQ (reference sequence). Sequenced sample: axillary lymph node tissue. The clonotype was recovered from a female donor with breast cancer. Some clones in this sample may be carry-over from other donors' samples. This sequence joins TRBV7-9 and TRBJ2-2; TRBD1 agrees at 7 bases. CDR3 coding DNA: TGTGCCAGCAGCCGCGGACAGGTCACGGACACTGGGGAGCTGTTTTTT. Encoded protein: CASSRGQVTDTGELFF. Complete variable domain (other parts from reference TRBV7-9 and TRBJ2-2): DTGVSQNPRHKITKRGQNVTFRCDPISEHNRLYWYRQTLGQGPEFLTYFQNEAQLEKSRLLSDRFSAERPKGSFSTLEIQRTEQGDSAMYLCASSRGQVTDTGELFFGEGSRLTVL.